The 15 T cell receptor beta chains given below trace back to one sample, sequenced in a study of T cells in Graves' hyperthyroidism and ophthalmopathy. There were TCR beta CDR3 regions amplified from RNA transcripts. The HTBI set primed first-round TCR CDR3 RT-PCR. TCRdb called the multiplex PCR reads again in MiXCR, with one record for every CDR3 protein. The table has 200,000 to 250,000 distinct CDR3 sequences, around 17% seen once. Sequenced: blood. These receptors all stem from a woman aged 18-29 years with Graves' ophthalmopathy.

A word on this clonotype: This may come from a read error, since a much larger clone is one base off. The gene calls are TRBV7-3 and TRBJ1-2; 7 positions match TRBD1. There are 13 residues in the CDR3. Germline loops: CDR1 SGHTA, CDR2 FQGTGA. In DNA, the CDR3 is TGTACCAGCAGTAGACAGGGATACGTTGGCTACACCTTC. It yields the protein CTSSRQGYVGYTF.

For this clonotype: A read error may be the cause here, since a much bigger clone is one base away. The V gene is TRBV7-3, the J gene TRBJ2-7, with 10 positions matching TRBD1. The CDR3 runs 15 residues. Germline lookup yields CDR1 SGHTA and CDR2 FQGTGA. The CDR3 DNA is TGTGCCAGCAGCTTAAGAGGGACAGGGGCCTACGGGCAGTACTTC. Its translation: CASSLRGTGAYGQYF.

This clonotype was observed at least ten times. This chain connects TRBV4-1 to TRBJ1-5; 8 positions agree with TRBD1. CDR1 is MGHRA and CDR2 is YSYEKL in the germline V gene. The V gene end was trimmed by 0 bases and the J gene end by 6 bases; junction bases not matched to a gene: 4. The CDR3 spans 15 residues. DNA for the CDR3: TGCGCCAGCAGCCAAGAGGACAGGGTCGGTCAGCCCCAGCATTTT. Translated, it gives CASSQEDRVGQPQHF.

The chain uses TRBV6-4 and TRBJ2-5; 14 positions match TRBD2. Trimming removed 2 bases from V and 0 bases from J; junction bases left unmatched: 8. The CDR3 covers 19 residues. Looked up from germline, CDR1 is MRHNA and CDR2 is SNTAGT. Here the CDR3 reads CASSDGTSGGTKYQETQYF. Here the CDR3 DNA reads TGTGCCAGCAGTGACGGGACTAGCGGGGGAACTAAGTACCAAGAGACCCAGTACTTC.

This clonotype showed up just a few times. The CDR3 nucleotides read TGTGCCAGCAGGAACTCCGGGACAGGGGGAAGTCGGCAGCCCCAGCATTTT. It translates to CASRNSGTGGSRQPQHF. The chain employs TRBV27 and TRBJ1-5; 11 bases agree with TRBD1. This CDR3 has 17 amino acids. Germline-derived CDR1 and CDR2 are MNHEY and SMNVEV (reference sequence). Losses at the gene ends were 6 bases for V and 7 bases for J; bases not matched to a gene: 14.

This clonotype was counted ten times or more. The V call is TRBV28, the J call TRBJ1-4, with TRBD1 as a possible D gene (6 bases). This CDR3 is built from 16 residues. The germline V gene has CDR1 MDHEN and CDR2 SYDVKM. The ends were cut back, 4 bases at V and 5 bases at J, with 17 bases in the middle. CDR3: CASSSIQGGGNEKLFF. As DNA, the CDR3 is TGTGCCAGCAGTTCCATACAGGGCGGGGGGAATGAAAAACTGTTTTTT. Complete variable domain (other parts from reference TRBV28 and TRBJ1-4): DVKVTQSSRYLVKRTGEKVFLECVQDMDHENMFWYRQDPGLGLRLIYFSYDVKMKEKGDIPEGYSVSREKKERFSLILESASTNQTSMYLCASSSIQGGGNEKLFFGSGTQLSVL.

This clonotype was seen repeatedly, ten times or more. This chain joins TRBV3-1 and TRBJ1-4; a weak D match, TRBD1 (6 bases). The CDR3 extends over 15 amino acids. V lost 1 base and J lost 8, with 14 bases in between. Germline V gene data show CDR1 as LGHDT and CDR2 as YNNKEL (reference sequence). CDR3 in DNA: TGTGCCAGCAGCCAAGGGACAGTAAGGGGAGAAAAACTGTTTTTT. It codes for CASSQGTVRGEKLFF.

This clonotype appeared many times. The rearrangement uses TRBV20-1 and TRBJ2-1; 14 bases line up with TRBD2. The CDR3 extends over 16 amino acids. J was trimmed by 0 bases and V by 4 bases; bases with no gene match: 2. From germline, CDR1 is DFQATT and CDR2 SNEGSKA (reference sequence). CDR3 amino acids: CSAKGTSGSSYNEQFF. The CDR3 DNA reads as TGCAGTGCTAAGGGGACTAGCGGGAGCTCCTACAATGAGCAGTTCTTC.

This clonotype was found many times. The DNA of the CDR3 is TGTGCCATCAGTGAGTCTAGAGATACGCAGTATTTT. This codes for CAISESRDTQYF. The V and J genes are TRBV10-3 and TRBJ2-3; D gene ambiguous. The CDR3 extends over 12 amino acids. Trimming removed 0 bases at V and 5 bases at J, with 3 bases between. From germline, CDR1 is ENHRY and CDR2 SYGVKD.

This clonotype was observed many times. The J gene is TRBJ1-4, the V gene TRBV27, with TRBD1 matching 9 bases. V dropped 5 bases and J dropped 5; count of bases not matched to a gene: 6. Germline loops: CDR1 MNHEY, CDR2 SMNVEV (reference sequence). CDR3 length equals 15 residues. CDR3 in DNA: TGTGCCAGCAGTCATACAGGGGGCTTCAATGAAAAACTGTTTTTT. It encodes CASSHTGGFNEKLFF.

This clonotype was picked up many times. This sequence joins TRBV5-1 and TRBJ2-3; tentative D call: TRBD1 (5 bases). The V end lost 0 bases, the J end lost 7 bases, and 18 bases lay between the germline ends. Germline loops: CDR1 SGHRS, CDR2 YFSETQ. This CDR3 region has 16 residues. The CDR3 sequence is CASSLEGAKRWNTQYF. The DNA of the CDR3 is TGCGCCAGCAGCTTGGAAGGGGCTAAAAGGTGGAATACGCAGTATTTT.

This clonotype was seen repeatedly, ten times or more. V and J are TRBV20-1 and TRBJ1-6, with D tentatively TRBD1 (6 bases). This CDR3 is built from 17 residues. Germline V gene sequence: CDR1 DFQATT, CDR2 SNEGSKA (reference sequence). V shed 0 bases and J shed 6 bases, with 18 bases lying between them. CDR3 in amino acids: CSARDGIQGGGNSPLHF. CDR3 DNA: TGCAGTGCTAGAGATGGGATACAGGGAGGGGGTAATTCACCCCTCCACTTT.

This clonotype was recorded many times. This chain uses TRBV12-3 or TRBV12-4 with TRBJ1-1; D not certain. V lost 8 bases and J 3 bases, leaving 13 bases between the germline ends. There are 13 residues in the CDR3. The DNA of the CDR3 is TGTGCCAGCTCATCAGATGTCGACACTGAAGCTTTCTTT. Residues: CASSSDVDTEAFF.

This clonotype has a count of ten or more. The V gene is TRBV5-1, the J gene TRBJ2-7; 8 nucleotides align to TRBD1. Trimming took 2 bases from V and 2 from J; bases not matched to a gene: 6. The CDR3 is 15 amino acids. Germline lookup yields CDR1 SGHRS and CDR2 YFSETQ. CDR3 sequence reads: CASSFGTGNTYEQYF. Here the CDR3 DNA reads TGCGCCAGCAGCTTCGGGACAGGAAATACCTACGAGCAGTACTTC.

This clonotype was found many times. The chain joins TRBV28 to TRBJ1-4; no reliable D call. With 4 bases removed from V and 1 base from J, the gap between germline ends came to 7 bases. CDR3 length: 14 amino acids. Looked up from germline, CDR1 is MDHEN and CDR2 is SYDVKM. The CDR3 loop reads CASSSRRTNEKLFF. The CDR3 region has the DNA TGTGCCAGCAGTTCGAGAAGAACTAATGAAAAACTGTTTTTT.